This TCR beta chain is drawn from a study of T cells after yellow fever vaccination. MiXCR, applied by TCRdb to the 5' RACE reads, yields one record per CDR3 protein. The sample records some 110,000 distinct CDR3 sequences, more than 5.5% being singletons. This clonotype came up many times. This TCR was sampled from a man in his late teens or twenties who received the YFV17D yellow fever vaccine. Sequenced here: CD4+ T cells sorted from PBMCs, sampled approximately 47 days after the first yellow fever vaccination.

The CDR3 DNA sequence: TGTGCCAGCAGGGGAAGACGGGACCAAGAGACCCAGTACTTC. It encodes CASRGRRDQETQYF. The V call is TRBV6-2 or TRBV6-3, the J call TRBJ2-5; D not resolved. Germline loops: CDR1 MNHEY, CDR2 SVGEGT. V lost 6 bases and J lost 0, with 11 bases in between. The CDR3 loop spans 14 amino acids.